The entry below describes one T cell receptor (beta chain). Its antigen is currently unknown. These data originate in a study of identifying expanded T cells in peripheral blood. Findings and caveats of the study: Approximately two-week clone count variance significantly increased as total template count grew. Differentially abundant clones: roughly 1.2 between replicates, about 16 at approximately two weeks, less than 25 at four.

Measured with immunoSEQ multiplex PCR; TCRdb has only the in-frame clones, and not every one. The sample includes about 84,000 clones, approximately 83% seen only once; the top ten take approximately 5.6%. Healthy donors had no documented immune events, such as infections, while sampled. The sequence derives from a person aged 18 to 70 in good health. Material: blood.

In nucleotides, the CDR3 is TGTGCCAGCAGCGTACCCCGAGCGCGAGCGGGGGGCCAAGAGACCCAGTACTTC. As protein: CASSVPRARAGGQETQYF. The chain links TRBV9 to TRBJ2-5, with 9 bases fitting TRBD2. The CDR3 sequence is 18 residues long. Germline CDR1 is SGDLS and CDR2 is YYNGEE. With 1 base clipped from V and 1 base from J, the junction kept 11 bases outside the gene matches.